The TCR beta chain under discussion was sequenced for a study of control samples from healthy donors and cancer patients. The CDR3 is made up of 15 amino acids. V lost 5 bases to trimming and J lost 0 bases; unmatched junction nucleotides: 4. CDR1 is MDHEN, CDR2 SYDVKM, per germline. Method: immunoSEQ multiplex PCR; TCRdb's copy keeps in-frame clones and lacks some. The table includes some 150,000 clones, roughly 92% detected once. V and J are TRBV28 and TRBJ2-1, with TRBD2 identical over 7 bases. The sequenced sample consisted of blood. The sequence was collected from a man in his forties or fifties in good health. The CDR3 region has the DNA TGTGCCAGCAGTGGGGGAGGGCCCTCCTACAATGAGCAGTTCTTC. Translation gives CASSGGGPSYNEQFF.